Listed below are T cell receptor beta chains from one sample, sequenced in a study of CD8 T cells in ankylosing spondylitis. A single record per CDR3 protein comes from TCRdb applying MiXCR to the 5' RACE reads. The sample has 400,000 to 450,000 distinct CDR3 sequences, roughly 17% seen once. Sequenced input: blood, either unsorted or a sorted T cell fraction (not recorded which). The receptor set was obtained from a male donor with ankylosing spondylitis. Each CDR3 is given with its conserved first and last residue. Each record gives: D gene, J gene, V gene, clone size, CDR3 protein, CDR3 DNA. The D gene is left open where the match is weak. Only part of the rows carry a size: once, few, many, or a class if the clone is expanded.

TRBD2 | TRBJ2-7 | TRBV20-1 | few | CSARKGTSGAYEQYF | TGCAGTGCTCGTAAGGGGACTAGCGGTGCCTACGAGCAGTACTTC
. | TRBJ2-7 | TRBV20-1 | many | CSARDPPHYEQYF | TGCAGTGCTAGAGATCCACCACACTACGAGCAGTACTTC
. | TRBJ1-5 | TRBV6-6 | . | CASSYSKPQPQHF | TGTGCCAGCAGTTACTCGAAACCTCAGCCCCAGCATTTT
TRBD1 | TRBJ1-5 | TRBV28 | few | CASTPGGSNQPQHF | TGTGCCAGCACCCCAGGGGGGAGCAATCAGCCCCAGCATTTT
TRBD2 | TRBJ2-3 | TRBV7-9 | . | CASSLRGEPSPDTQYF | TGTGCCAGCAGCTTACGGGGGGAACCCAGCCCAGATACGCAGTATTTT
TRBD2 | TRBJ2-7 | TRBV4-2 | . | CASSQVSGRAPEQYF | TGTGCCAGCAGCCAAGTTAGCGGGAGGGCCCCCGAGCAGTACTTC
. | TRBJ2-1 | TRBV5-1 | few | CASSSLGQTSYNEQFF | TGCGCCAGCAGCTCCCTTGGGCAAACTTCCTACAATGAGCAGTTCTTC
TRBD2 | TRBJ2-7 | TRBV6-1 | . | CASSHGTRMSYEQYF | TGTGCCAGCAGCCACGGGACTAGGATGAGTTACGAGCAGTACTTC
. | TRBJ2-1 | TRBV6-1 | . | CASSVGTSIYNEQFF | TGTGCCAGCAGCGTCGGGACTTCCATCTACAATGAGCAGTTCTTC
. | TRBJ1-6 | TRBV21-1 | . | CASTDRPVGGPLHF | TGTGCCAGCACGGACCGTCCCGTCGGTGGGCCCCTCCACTTT
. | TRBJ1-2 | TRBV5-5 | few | CASSLATYTGYTF | TGTGCCAGCAGCTTGGCGACGTATACTGGCTACACCTTC
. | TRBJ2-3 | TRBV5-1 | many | CASSYFEDTQYF | TGCGCCAGCAGCTACTTTGAGGATACGCAGTATTTT
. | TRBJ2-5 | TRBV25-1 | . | CASSELRDRETQYF | TGTGCCAGCAGTGAATTGCGGGATCGGGAGACCCAGTACTTC
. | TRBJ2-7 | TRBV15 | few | CATSRTQGGHYEQYF | TGTGCCACCAGCCGAACACAGGGTGGTCACTACGAGCAGTACTTC
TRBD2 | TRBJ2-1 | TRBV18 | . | CASSRVRGGGANEQFF | TGTGCCAGCTCACGAGTACGGGGGGGTGGCGCCAATGAGCAGTTCTTC
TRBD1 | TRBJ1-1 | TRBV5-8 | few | CASLGQMNTEAFF | TGTGCCAGCCTGGGACAGATGAACACTGAAGCTTTCTTT
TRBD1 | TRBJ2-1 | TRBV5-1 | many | CASSPTGTSYNEQFF | TGCGCCAGCAGCCCGACAGGGACGTCCTACAATGAGCAGTTCTTC
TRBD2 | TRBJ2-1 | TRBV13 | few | CASSLGLWGSGRGDEQFF | TGTGCCAGCAGCTTAGGCTTATGGGGGAGCGGGAGAGGCGATGAGCAGTTCTTC
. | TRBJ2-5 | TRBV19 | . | CASSILGFQETQYF | TGTGCCAGTAGTATACTCGGTTTCCAAGAGACCCAGTACTTC
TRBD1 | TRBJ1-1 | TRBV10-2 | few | CASRPTGAGTEAFF | TGCGCCAGCAGACCTACAGGGGCAGGTACTGAAGCTTTCTTT
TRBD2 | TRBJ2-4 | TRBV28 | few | CASSPQTGLAGSVAKNIQYF | TGTGCCAGCAGTCCACAGACTGGACTAGCTGGGTCTGTAGCCAAAAACATTCAGTACTTC